The source of this T cell receptor (beta chain) is a study of Graves' ophthalmopathy and Graves' hyperthyroidism. Findings and limits, study-wide: Most thyroid clonotypes expanded beyond 0.001 frequency were also found in blood. Ophthalmopathy versus stable hyperthyroidism: 13-signature model gave 85% to 90% sensitivity, roughly 81% specificity.

Germline V gives CDR1 SQVTM, CDR2 ANQGSEA. V dropped 8 bases and J dropped 2 bases, with 13 bases sitting between them. CDR3 length: 12 amino acids. The study enrolled ophthalmopathy donors with moderate-to-severe activity, CAS ≥3, NOSPECS ≥4 and duration under 3 months. On this clonotype: Antigen specificity is unknown.

Amplifying from RNA transcripts, the study obtained TCR beta CDR3 regions. An initial RT-PCR round employing HTBI primers preceded a second-round multiplex PCR. TCRdb ran MiXCR on the multiplex PCR reads and lists one entry per CDR3 protein. The data show almost 750,000 distinct CDR3 sequences, with approximately 40% seen just once and approximately 43% held by the top ten. The source of this sequence is an adult man with Graves' ophthalmopathy. The chain employs TRBV29-1 and TRBJ2-7, with D maybe TRBD1 (6 bases). The sample consisted of peripheral blood. This CDR3 is CSFRGLPYEQYF. The CDR3 DNA sequence: TGCAGCTTCAGGGGCCTTCCCTACGAGCAGTACTTC.